This T cell receptor beta chain was captured in a study of response to subunit inactivated influenza vaccine. Regarding the study as a whole: With each seasonal influenza vaccination, the authors suggested, few new T cells are recruited.

The CDR3 runs 15 residues. CDR1 SGHDN and CDR2 FVKESK come from the germline V gene. TCRdb reprocessed the RT-PCR reads via MiXCR and lists one record per CDR3 protein. The sample comprises roughly 500,000 distinct CDR3 sequences, roughly 23% of which are singletons, and less than 2.5% rests with the top ten. About this clonotype itself: What it recognizes is unknown. The junction departs from the called germline gene at one end, perhaps through a read error.

The chain recombines TRBV14 with TRBJ1-2, with D unresolved. This TCR derives from a man aged 45-65 years who received an inactivated influenza vaccine. Sequencing was performed on CD4+ T cells sorted from PBMCs, taken more than 4 days after vaccination. In nucleotides, the CDR3 is TGTGCCAGCAGCCAAGGATTCCGGAGATTGTTTGGCTCCACCTTC. As protein: CASSQGFRRLFGSTF.